The sequence of this T cell receptor beta chain was determined in a study of T cells after yellow fever vaccination. Study-wide background: Fractions of low cell number were prepared using SMART-Seq v4 Ultra Low Input. Overall study results and limits: Few clonotypes appeared in both CD4 and CD8 compartments. Most primary-vaccination clones recurred post-booster (roughly 96% CD4, 85% to 90% CD8).

Remarks on this clonotype: Its cognate antigen is unknown.

The CDR3 length is 16 residues. The junction had 5 bases not matched to a gene; V was cut back by 0 bases and J by 3 bases. Germline CDR1 MNHEY, CDR2 SVGAGI. Making TCR cDNA involved 5'RACE template switching, which added UMIs and a universal primer site. Each CDR3 protein gets one entry after TCRdb re-called the 5' RACE reads with MiXCR. Of some 170,000 distinct CDR3 sequences listed, roughly 8.8% are singletons. The gene calls are TRBV6-5 and TRBJ2-5, with 9 bases lining up with TRBD2. The TCR sequence derives from a man aged 18 to 29 who received the YFV17D yellow fever vaccine. Sequencing was performed on CD8+ T cells sorted from PBMCs, taken 45 days after the yellow fever booster vaccination. The CDR3 coding sequence is TGTGCCAGCAGTTACTCGATAGCTAGCGGGGAAGAGACCCAGTACTTC. It encodes CASSYSIASGEETQYF.